This T cell receptor beta chain was identified in a study of shared clonotypes between healthy human individuals. After removal of 5 bases from V and 1 base from J, the junction contained 15 bases not matched to a gene. The CDR3 spans 18 residues. CDR1 MDHEN and CDR2 SYDVKM come from the germline V gene. Genomic DNA of unsorted samples came from around 90 million PBMCs. Clones were sequenced by immunoSEQ multiplex PCR, and TCRdb holds only the in-frame ones, with some missing. The sample comprises over 400,000 clones, approximately 81% of which are singletons, and roughly 13% rests with the top ten. The genes are TRBV28 and TRBJ2-7; 9 nucleotides agree with TRBD2. The sequencing input was PBMCs. The origin of this receptor is a woman aged 40 to 55 in good health. Some clones in this sample may be carry-over from other donors' samples. The CDR3 nucleotides read TGTGCCAGCAGTCCACCGGGACTAGCCCTACAACCATCCTACGAGCAGTACTTC. The encoded protein is CASSPPGLALQPSYEQYF. The full variable domain, completed using reference TRBV28 and TRBJ2-7, is DVKVTQSSRYLVKRTGEKVFLECVQDMDHENMFWYRQDPGLGLRLIYFSYDVKMKEKGDIPEGYSVSREKKERFSLILESASTNQTSMYLCASSPPGLALQPSYEQYFGPGTRLTVT.